A single sample gave rise to the 5 T cell receptor beta chains below, sequenced in a study of blood T cell repertoires in COVID-19. Some clones are missing from TCRdb's copy, which holds only in-frame ones; the method was immunoSEQ multiplex PCR. The table records around 200,000 clones, over 75% of them present only once. Input material: peripheral blood. The source is a man in his fifties or sixties with acute or convalescent COVID-19.

This chain joins TRBV11-2 and TRBJ2-6; 7 bases map to TRBD1. The CDR3 totals 16 residues. The germline gives CDR1 SGHAT, CDR2 FQNNGV. Trimming removed 6 bases from V and 2 bases from J; junction bases left unmatched: 7. CDR3 loop: CASRPIQGAGANVLTF. The CDR3 DNA sequence: TGTGCCAGCAGACCAATTCAGGGGGCTGGGGCCAACGTCCTGACTTTC.

The genes are TRBV25-1 and TRBJ1-4; TRBD1 might be the D (6 bases). V was shortened by 3 bases and J by 0 bases, with 17 bases between the two germline ends. Germline CDR1 is MGHDK and CDR2 is SYGVNS. There are 18 residues in the CDR3. This CDR3 is CASSDPSTGSTTNEKLFF. In nucleotides, the CDR3 is TGTGCCAGCAGTGACCCCTCGACAGGCTCTACAACTAATGAAAAACTGTTTTTT.

The V gene is TRBV27, the J gene TRBJ2-2; 12 nucleotides agree with TRBD2. The CDR3 sequence is 16 residues long. V was pared by 6 bases and J by 1 base, with 3 bases of the junction left unmatched. The germline gives CDR1 MNHEY, CDR2 SMNVEV (reference sequence). The CDR3 loop is CASRLAGGGNTGELFF. CDR3 coding DNA: TGTGCCAGCAGACTAGCGGGGGGCGGGAACACCGGGGAGCTGTTTTTT.

The chain joins TRBV7-9 to TRBJ2-5, with TRBD2 identical over 10 bases. Germline V lookup: CDR1 SEHNR, CDR2 FQNEAQ (reference sequence). After removal of 6 bases from V and 5 bases from J, the junction contained 6 bases not matched to a gene. The CDR3 has 14 residues. The CDR3 nucleotides are TGTGCCAGCAGTATCGAACTAGCGGGGGAGACCCAGTACTTC. Translated, it gives CASSIELAGETQYF. The full variable domain, rest sourced from reference TRBV7-9 and TRBJ2-5, is DTGVSQNPRHKITKRGQNVTFRCDPISEHNRLYWYRQTLGQGPEFLTYFQNEAQLEKSRLLSDRFSAERPKGSFSTLEIQRTEQGDSAMYLCASSIELAGETQYFGPGTRLLVL.

The rearrangement uses TRBV5-1 and TRBJ1-2, with a tentative D call TRBD1 (5 bases). Germline CDR1 reads SGHRS; CDR2 reads YFSETQ. CDR3 size: 12 residues. Between the trimmed V and J ends, which lost 7 bases and 2 bases, there was a span of 9 bases. CDR3 loop: CASSDTNYGYTF. CDR3 nucleotides: TGCGCCAGCTCGGACACAAACTATGGCTACACCTTC.